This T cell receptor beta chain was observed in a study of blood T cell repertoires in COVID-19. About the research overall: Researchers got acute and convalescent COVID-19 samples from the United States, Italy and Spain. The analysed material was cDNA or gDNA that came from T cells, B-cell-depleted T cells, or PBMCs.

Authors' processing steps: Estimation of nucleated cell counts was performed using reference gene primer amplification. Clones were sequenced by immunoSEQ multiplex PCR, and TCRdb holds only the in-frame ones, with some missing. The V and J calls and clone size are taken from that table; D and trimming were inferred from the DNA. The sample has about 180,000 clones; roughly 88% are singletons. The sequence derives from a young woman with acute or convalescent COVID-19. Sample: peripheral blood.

The CDR3 spells CASSWTGSGEAFF. Here the CDR3 DNA reads TGTGCCAGCAGTTGGACAGGATCAGGTGAAGCTTTCTTT. This chain joins TRBV28 and TRBJ1-1; 7 bases are a match to TRBD1. Trimming cost V 4 bases and J 7 bases; bases outside gene matches: 6. This CDR3 spans 13 amino acids. The germline V gene has CDR1 MDHEN and CDR2 SYDVKM.